This passage covers 11 T cell receptor beta chains from one sample sequenced in a study of regulatory T cells in long-lasting Graves disease. Time point denoted: persistent/refractory GD, antithyroid drugs over 5 years with positive TRAb. Researchers made the TCR library from RNA that was extracted from PBMCs. Building of the TCR beta libraries involved iRepertoire HTBI primers and Arm-PCR of CDR3 regions. One entry per CDR3 protein, called by TCRdb with MiXCR from the multiplex PCR reads. The profile shows about 450,000 distinct CDR3 sequences, around a quarter of them singletons. The specimen comprised peripheral blood mononuclear cells (PBMCs), sampled when the disease was refractory, from a patient treated with antithyroid drugs. These receptors all come from a female donor with Graves disease.

This clonotype showed up many times. The V and J genes are TRBV24-1 and TRBJ1-2, with 8 bases fitting TRBD1. V trimming: 4 bases; J trimming: 4 bases; junction bases outside the gene matches: 4. Germline CDR1 reads KGHDR; CDR2 reads SFDVKD. This CDR3 is built from 14 residues. CDR3 region: CATSDRGRSYGYTF. The CDR3 DNA reads TGTGCCACCAGTGACAGGGGGCGAAGCTATGGCTACACCTTC.

In its sample, this clonotype was seen many times. In nucleotides, the CDR3 is TGCAGTGCTAGAGGGGACAGCGACCTAGGGTATGGCTACACCTTC. It is translated as CSARGDSDLGYGYTF. The chain carries TRBV20-1 and TRBJ1-2; 7 nucleotides agree with TRBD1. CDR1 DFQATT and CDR2 SNEGSKA come from the germline V gene (reference sequence). The CDR3 extends over 15 amino acids. V was pared by 1 base and J by 5 bases, with 10 bases of the junction left unmatched.

Only one count was recorded for this clonotype. A single base separates this from a much larger clone, so it may be a read error. V gene TRBV6-2 or TRBV6-3 combines with J gene TRBJ2-2; TRBD1 agrees at 9 bases. The germline V gene encodes CDR1 MNHEY and CDR2 SVGEGT. There are 16 residues in the CDR3. V was clipped by 6 bases and J by 2 bases; unmatched bases: 7. The CDR3 DNA follows: TGTGCCAGCAGAGTACAGGGGGCCGTCAACACCGGGGAGCTGTTTTTT. Its protein is CASRVQGAVNTGELFF.

The gene calls are TRBV20-1 and TRBJ1-1; TRBD1 matches at 7 bases. The CDR3 consists of 14 residues. V lost 6 bases to trimming and J lost 1 base; unmatched junction nucleotides: 8. CDR1 DFQATT and CDR2 SNEGSKA come from the germline V gene (reference sequence). CDR3 coding DNA: TGCAGTGCCAGGCCTGGGGACAGGAACACTGAAGCTTTCTTT. It yields the protein CSARPGDRNTEAFF.

This chain connects TRBV7-8 to TRBJ1-2; TRBD1 is a possible D gene (6 bases). V was trimmed by 6 bases and J by 5 bases, leaving 10 bases between them. The germline gives CDR1 SGHVS, CDR2 FQNEAQ. CDR3 length: 12 amino acids. CDR3 nucleotide sequence: TGTGCCAGCAGGGGGGGGCAGTATGGCTACACCTTC. As protein: CASRGGQYGYTF. Complete variable domain (other parts from reference TRBV7-8 and TRBJ1-2): GAGVSQSPRYKVAKRGQDVALRCDPISGHVSLFWYQQALGQGPEFLTYFQNEAQLDKSGLPSDRFFAERPEGSVSTLKIQRTQQEDSAVYLCASRGGQYGYTFGSGTRLTVV.

CDR3 nucleotides: TGTGCCAGCAGGACACAGGGGACTGGGGCCAACGTCCTGACTTTC. Protein: CASRTQGTGANVLTF. V gene TRBV2 combines with J gene TRBJ2-6; 7 bases agree with TRBD1. The CDR3 is made up of 15 amino acids. From germline, CDR1 is SNHLY and CDR2 FYNNEI. V trimming: 6 bases; J trimming: 2 bases; junction bases outside the gene matches: 4.

This clonotype was detected many times. V gene TRBV6-1 combines with J gene TRBJ2-7; 7 bases agree with TRBD2. V was clipped by 6 bases and J by 0 bases; unmatched bases: 5. The germline gives CDR1 MNHNS, CDR2 SASEGT. The CDR3 covers 14 residues. In nucleotides, the CDR3 is TGTGCCAGCAGCGTAGCGGGCCGCTCCTACGAGCAGTACTTC. It encodes CASSVAGRSYEQYF.

The chain carries TRBV7-6 and TRBJ2-7; 8 bases are shared with TRBD1. The V segment lost 0 bases and the J segment 0 bases; nucleotides outside the gene matches: 4. The CDR3 extends over 16 amino acids. Germline CDR1 is SGHVS and CDR2 is FNYEAQ. The CDR3 sequence: CASSLADRASSYEQYF. CDR3 sequence (DNA): TGTGCCAGCAGCTTAGCGGACAGGGCAAGCTCCTACGAGCAGTACTTC. Full variable domain (outside the CDR3, taken from reference TRBV7-6 and TRBJ2-7): GAGVSQSPRYKVTKRGQDVALRCDPISGHVSLYWYRQALGQGPEFLTYFNYEAQQDKSGLPNDRFSAERPEGSISTLTIQRTEQRDSAMYRCASSLADRASSYEQYFGPGTRLTVT.

The J gene is TRBJ1-2, the V gene TRBV20-1; D is unclear. The V and J ends lost 3 bases and 0 bases respectively, with 11 bases between them. This CDR3 comprises 14 residues. Looked up from germline, CDR1 is DFQATT and CDR2 is SNEGSKA (reference sequence). The CDR3 loop is CSARDDTSNYGYTF. CDR3 bases: TGCAGTGCTAGGGACGACACATCTAACTATGGCTACACCTTC.

The V call is TRBV7-6, the J call TRBJ1-3, with 8 nucleotides matching TRBD1. Germline V gene lookup returns CDR1 SGHVS and CDR2 FNYEAQ. The CDR3 extends over 15 amino acids. The junction had 3 bases not matched to a gene; V was cut back by 5 bases and J by 0 bases. The CDR3 reads CASSTGQGSGNTIYF. CDR3 DNA sequence: TGTGCCAGCAGCACCGGACAGGGCTCTGGAAACACCATATATTTT.

Only a few counts were recorded for this clonotype. The CDR3 reads CAISDQDRLGRGYTF. The CDR3 DNA follows: TGTGCCATCAGTGACCAGGACAGGTTGGGCCGTGGCTACACCTTC. This chain uses TRBV10-3 with TRBJ1-2; TRBD1 agrees at 7 bases. This CDR3 contains 15 residues. Germline V lookup: CDR1 ENHRY, CDR2 SYGVKD. The V segment lost 3 bases and the J segment 7 bases; nucleotides outside the gene matches: 11.